The rows below give T cell receptor beta chains drawn from one sample of a study of shared clonotypes between healthy human individuals. The repertoire was sequenced with immunoSEQ multiplex PCR; TCRdb's copy has only in-frame clones and lacks some. The data show 2.3 million or so clones, over 90% seen once. The material sequenced was naive CD4+ T cells from PBMCs. The receptors originated from a man aged 18 to 29 in good health. Some clones in this sample may be carry-over from other donors' samples. Both conserved end residues are part of each CDR3. Fields, in order: clone size, D gene, V gene, J gene, CDR3 DNA, CDR3 protein. The D gene is left open where the match is weak. The size field is filled for only some rows; it gives once, few, many or a size class.

NA	TRBD1	TRBV6-5	TRBJ1-1	TGTGCCAGCACCGGGGGACAGGAGAACACTGAAGCTTTCTTT	CASTGGQENTEAFF
NA	NA	TRBV9	TRBJ2-2	TGTGCCAGCAGCGTCGGCTCCACGAACACCGGGGAGCTGTTTTTT	CASSVGSTNTGELFF
NA	NA	TRBV2	TRBJ1-3	TGTGCCAGCAGTGAAGAGGGCTTGCCCGGAAACACCATATATTTT	CASSEEGLPGNTIYF
once	TRBD2	TRBV15	TRBJ2-7	TGTGCCACCAGCAGAGATATCGCTAGCGGGAGAGTACCCGACGAGCAGTACTTC	CATSRDIASGRVPDEQYF
few	NA	TRBV6-1	TRBJ1-5	TGTGCCAGCAGTGACCCGTTTCAGCCCCAGCATTTT	CASSDPFQPQHF
NA	TRBD1	TRBV5-8	TRBJ2-3	TGTGCCAGCAGCCGTACAGGGGGTAGCACAGATACGCAGTATTTT	CASSRTGGSTDTQYF
NA	NA	TRBV6-5	TRBJ1-4	TGTGCCAGCTGTCGGGGAGCAGCGCGCAATGAAAAACTGTTTTTT	CASCRGAARNEKLFF
NA	TRBD1	TRBV19	TRBJ2-7	TGTGCCAGTAGAAGAGGGACAGGTGATGACGAGCAGTACTTC	CASRRGTGDDEQYF
NA	NA	TRBV25-1	TRBJ1-1	TGTGCCAGCAGGACAGCGGTGATGAACACTGAAGCTTTCTTT	CASRTAVMNTEAFF
NA	TRBD1	TRBV7-8	TRBJ2-7	TGTGCCAGCAGCTCCCGAGAGACTCCGACAGGGGCCTACGAGCAGTACTTC	CASSSRETPTGAYEQYF
NA	NA	TRBV15	TRBJ2-3	TGTGCCACCAGCAGATCAGCGAGGGCAGATACGCAGTATTTT	CATSRSARADTQYF
once	NA	TRBV9	TRBJ2-1	TGTGCCAGCAGCGTAGCTCCCCATTACAATGAGCAGTTCTTC	CASSVAPHYNEQFF
NA	TRBD1	TRBV4-1	TRBJ2-1	TGCGCCAGCAGCCAAGCCGGGACAGGAGGCAATGAGCAGTTCTTC	CASSQAGTGGNEQFF
NA	TRBD2	TRBV9	TRBJ2-3	TGTGCCAGCAGCTCTGGACTAGCGGGAGAGGTGTATTTT	CASSSGLAGEVYF
NA	NA	TRBV4-1	TRBJ2-5	TGCGCCAGCAGCCAAGAAGGAGGGATAATGGTGGAGACCCAGTACTTC	CASSQEGGIMVETQYF
NA	NA	TRBV5-1	TRBJ1-1	TGCGCCAGCAGCCAGGACCAACGGCCTGAAGCTTTCTTT	CASSQDQRPEAFF
NA	TRBD2	TRBV6-5	TRBJ2-1	TGTGCCAGCAGTCGAAGCGGGAGGCCCTACAATGAGCAGTTCTTC	CASSRSGRPYNEQFF
NA	NA	TRBV7-9	TRBJ2-2	TGTGCCAGCAGCGCACGACCGGGACGGAACACCGGGGAGCTGTTTTTT	CASSARPGRNTGELFF
NA	NA	TRBV5-1	TRBJ2-3	TGCGCCAGCAGCCTAGACAGGGAGGGGGTTACGCAGTATTTT	CASSLDREGVTQYF
NA	TRBD1	TRBV18	TRBJ2-3	TGTGCCAGCACATACGACAGGGGCACAGATACGCAGTATTTT	CASTYDRGTDTQYF
NA	NA	TRBV6-9	TRBJ2-4	TGTGCCAGCAAACGTAGCCCGGGACACCTTATCGTAGCCAAAAACATTCAGTACTTC	CASKRSPGHLIVAKNIQYF
NA	NA	TRBV28	TRBJ1-5	TGTGCCAGCAGTCTGGCGCTTTATTTGGGCCAGCCCCAGCATTTT	CASSLALYLGQPQHF
NA	NA	TRBV19	TRBJ2-7	TGTGCCAGTAGTATTATGGGGGGTATGACCTACGAGCAGTACTTC	CASSIMGGMTYEQYF
NA	TRBD2	TRBV6-5	TRBJ2-1	TGTGCCAGCAGTTACTCTCGGGCAGGGAGGGATGAGCAGTTCTTC	CASSYSRAGRDEQFF
NA	NA	TRBV6-1	TRBJ1-1	TGTGCCAGCAGCCAGCAGCCTCCTAACACTGAAGCTTTCTTT	CASSQQPPNTEAFF
once	NA	TRBV7-2	TRBJ1-1	TGTGCCAGCAGCGCGCACAGGAACACTGAAGCTTTCTTT	CASSAHRNTEAFF
NA	NA	TRBV5-6	TRBJ1-2	TGTGCCAGCAGCCTGGGGCCGAACTATGGCTACACCTTC	CASSLGPNYGYTF
NA	TRBD2	TRBV7-3	TRBJ2-1	TGTGCCAGCAGCTCCGGACTAGCGGGAGTTGTAGGTGAGCAGTTCTTC	CASSSGLAGVVGEQFF
NA	NA	TRBV11-2	TRBJ2-1	TGTGCCAGCAGCCGCGGCTCGAACTACAATGAGCAGTTCTTC	CASSRGSNYNEQFF
NA	NA	TRBV6-5	TRBJ2-7	TGTGCCAGCAGTTACTCGAGGGAGGTGCAGTACTTC	CASSYSREVQYF
NA	NA	TRBV7-2	TRBJ1-1	TGTGCCAGCAGCTTAGTCGTCACGAACACTGAAGCTTTCTTT	CASSLVVTNTEAFF
NA	NA	TRBV10-3	TRBJ1-1	TGTGCCATCAGCGGGAGGGTAGGCCAGGCGACTTCGAACACTGAAGCTTTCTTT	CAISGRVGQATSNTEAFF
NA	NA	TRBV7-8	TRBJ2-5	TGTGCCAGCAGCCGTCGGACATACCAAGAGACCCAGTACTTC	CASSRRTYQETQYF
NA	NA	TRBV6-5	TRBJ1-1	TGTGCCAGCAGCGCGGCAGTGGGCGCTGAAGCTTTCTTT	CASSAAVGAEAFF
NA	NA	TRBV2	TRBJ1-5	TGTGCCAGCAGTGGCCAGGGATCTCAGCCCCAGCATTTT	CASSGQGSQPQHF
NA	NA	TRBV5-1	TRBJ1-1	TGCGCCAGCAGCTTTCCAAACACTGAAGCTTTCTTT	CASSFPNTEAFF
NA	NA	TRBV18	TRBJ2-2	TGTGCCAGCTCACCAGACGGGAGGAACACCGGGGAGCTGTTTTTT	CASSPDGRNTGELFF
NA	NA	TRBV5-1	TRBJ2-5	TGCGCCAGCAGCTCCCCGGGACTAGAGACCCAGTACTTC	CASSSPGLETQYF
NA	NA	TRBV28	TRBJ2-7	TGTGCCAGCAGTTTGGGGACACCGATTTTCGAGCAGTACTTC	CASSLGTPIFEQYF